Listed below are T cell receptor beta chains from one sample, sequenced in a study of breast tumors, draining lymph nodes, adjacent tissues. Each CDR3 protein gets one entry after TCRdb re-called the multiplex PCR reads with MiXCR. The data show under 150,000 distinct CDR3 sequences, 20% to 25% seen once. Sequenced input: axillary lymph node tissue. These receptor sequences come from a female donor with breast cancer. Some clones in this sample may be carry-over from other donors' samples. Each CDR3 is given without its conserved first and last residue. Clone size is shown for a subset of rows, as once, few, many or a class of expanded clone.

many,TRBV6-1,TRBJ2-3,ASRDAGGPTTDTQY
many,TRBV2,TRBJ1-2,ASGRGGDYGYT
few,TRBV4-1,TRBJ2-5,ASSQGALLVETQY
few,TRBV28,TRBJ1-5,ASSSHRGVGNQPQH
many,TRBV29-1,TRBJ2-7,SGGWRESRIYEQY
few,TRBV5-4,TRBJ2-1,ASSLMTGNEQF
-,TRBV30,TRBJ2-3,AWSLGRRTDTQY
many,TRBV10-3,TRBJ2-1,AISATGTGLNEQF
once,TRBV28,TRBJ2-3,ANSLQAVAGVTDTQY
-,TRBV19,TRBJ2-5,ASSISAGKGTQY
-,TRBV27,TRBJ2-2,ASSLSPIEIRGTGELF
-,TRBV20-1,TRBJ1-6,SATRTVNSPLH
many,TRBV7-8,TRBJ2-7,ASTPGIGEQY
-,TRBV7-9,TRBJ1-4,ASSSPDSTSEKLF
many,TRBV6-5,TRBJ2-7,ASSYARRKTGTAGSYEQY
-,TRBV12-3/TRBV12-4,TRBJ1-3,ASSFYLGAGDTIY
-,TRBV10-1,TRBJ2-7,ASNSGKEQY
many,TRBV5-1,TRBJ2-7,ASSLVGHEQY
-,TRBV29-1,TRBJ2-1,SVDLAGGHNEQF
-,TRBV10-3,TRBJ1-4,AISETQTTGLNEELL
many,TRBV19,TRBJ2-1,ASTGGSYNEQF
many,TRBV24-1,TRBJ2-1,ATSDDEEGEQF
-,TRBV28,TRBJ2-7,ASSFPGPTLAGQY
many,TRBV6-1,TRBJ2-7,ASSEAAGYEQY
many,TRBV7-2,TRBJ2-1,ASSSPPNEQF
-,TRBV10-3,TRBJ2-3,AISGVTSGHTDTQY
-,TRBV6-2/TRBV6-3,TRBJ2-2,ASSRGGTSGVFGPGTGELF
-,TRBV12-3/TRBV12-4,TRBJ2-2,TSGNTGELF
-,TRBV28,TRBJ1-3,ASSLLGQAGTIY
-,TRBV2,TRBJ2-3,ASSGWTSGSTDTQY
-,TRBV7-9,TRBJ1-2,ASSLEQGANYGYT
medium-sized,TRBV7-2,TRBJ2-1,ASSLDFTGGSYNEQF
-,TRBV28,TRBJ2-5,ASSGTGRETQY
many,TRBV6-1,TRBJ2-1,ASRRTSGTYEQF
-,TRBV28,TRBJ2-1,ASSPGTSGSYNEQF
few,TRBV14,TRBJ2-1,ASSPRWGLAGFSSYNEQF
many,TRBV5-1,TRBJ2-1,ASSLDGSSYNEQF
many,TRBV7-9,TRBJ2-5,ASSIGGETQY
few,TRBV18,TRBJ2-1,ASSPQHTGTNNEQF
many,TRBV12-3/TRBV12-4,TRBJ2-1,ASSPGGLAGVEQF
many,TRBV12-3/TRBV12-4,TRBJ2-7,ASSSTGVVNEQY
many,TRBV7-3,TRBJ2-1,ASSLEQGAYNEQF
-,TRBV5-4,TRBJ2-5,ASSFSGSYREETQY
-,TRBV19,TRBJ2-1,ASSNERTSGAYNEQF
few,TRBV6-6,TRBJ2-4,ASSWTVQEAKNIQY
many,TRBV5-1,TRBJ2-7,ASSRGTVTPHEQY
many,TRBV6-1,TRBJ1-5,ASSEYDGFNQPQH
-,TRBV27,TRBJ2-1,ASSSAGRPYNEQF
many,TRBV29-1,TRBJ2-2,SVVRGPGELF
many,TRBV28,TRBJ2-7,ASSLRGGTGGLPH
few,TRBV27,TRBJ2-3,ASSSGGPRFGQY
many,TRBV28,TRBJ2-3,ASSFDSTDTQY
many,TRBV7-9,TRBJ2-3,ASSGSGNADTQY
many,TRBV20-1,TRBJ2-1,SAEMGLAGNNEQF
-,TRBV12-5,TRBJ2-3,ASGLVRGPSTTDTQY
many,TRBV6-1,TRBJ2-1,ASSPNNEQF
many,TRBV4-1,TRBJ2-1,ASSPTGPQNEQF
-,TRBV5-6,TRBJ2-1,ASSDEEVNPSKYNEQF
many,TRBV5-6,TRBJ1-2,ASSSRDTSNYGYT